These 8 T cell receptor beta chains were all obtained from the same sample, sequenced in a study of blood T cell repertoires in COVID-19. TCRdb's copy holds only in-frame clones and misses some; the assay was immunoSEQ multiplex PCR. Among 190,000 or so clones, 87% were seen once, and the ten largest hold about a tenth. Sequencing was done on a sample of PBMCs or T cells enriched from blood (not recorded which). These receptors all come from a young man with acute COVID-19.

This chain joins TRBV21-1 and TRBJ2-7; TRBD1 is the table's D call, not checked against the DNA. TRBV21-1 is classified as a pseudogene. The CDR3 totals 8 residues. CDR3: CASSKQGV. DNA of the CDR3: TGTGCCAGCAGCAAGCAGGGGGTC.

This rearrangement joins TRBV7-9 to TRBJ1-3, with 12 nucleotides matching TRBD1. Germline V lookup: CDR1 SEHNR, CDR2 FQNEAQ (reference sequence). The CDR3 has 16 residues. J gave up 5 bases and V 6 bases, and 8 bases lay outside the gene matches. The CDR3 bases are TGTGCCAGCAGTTCTCCGGGACAGGGGGCTCGAAACACCATATATTTT. Translating it yields CASSSPGQGARNTIYF.

The chain uses TRBV27 and TRBJ1-5, with unresolved D. CDR1 MNHEY and CDR2 SMNVEV come from the germline V gene (reference sequence). With 0 bases removed from V and 9 bases from J, the gap between germline ends came to 15 bases. The CDR3 has 15 residues. The CDR3 bases are TGTGCCAGCAGTTTATCCGGGATTCCAATCGGGCCCCAGCATTTT. This encodes CASSLSGIPIGPQHF.

The gene calls are TRBV7-9 and TRBJ2-5; 9 positions match TRBD1. The CDR3 contains 14 residues. Germline CDR1 is SEHNR and CDR2 is FQNEAQ (reference sequence). The V gene end was trimmed by 4 bases and the J gene end by 5 bases; junction bases not matched to a gene: 5. The CDR3 sequence: CASSYTGQGETQYF. The CDR3 nucleotides are TGTGCCAGCAGCTACACCGGACAGGGGGAGACCCAGTACTTC.

The chain combines TRBV24-1 with TRBJ2-1, with 10 bases identical to TRBD2. CDR1 KGHDR and CDR2 SFDVKD come from the germline V gene. The CDR3 runs to 17 residues. With 3 bases clipped from V and 4 bases from J, the junction kept 8 bases outside the gene matches. CDR3: CATSDDTGTSAYNEQFF. The CDR3 nucleotides are TGTGCCACCAGTGATGACACCGGGACTAGCGCTTACAATGAGCAGTTCTTC.

The chain joins TRBV10-3 to TRBJ2-1; a possible D gene is TRBD2 (6 bases). The CDR3 is 14 residues long. Germline V gene lookup returns CDR1 ENHRY and CDR2 SYGVKD. The germline V and J ends were trimmed by 6 bases and 6 bases, with 15 bases remaining between them. Here the CDR3 reads CAIRSGLLSNEQFF. The CDR3 DNA sequence: TGTGCCATCAGGTCGGGACTCCTCAGCAATGAGCAGTTCTTC.

The chain combines TRBV11-2 with TRBJ2-1; D may be TRBD1 (6 bases). The ends were cut back, 0 bases at V and 5 bases at J, with 11 bases in the middle. This CDR3 spans 15 amino acids. CDR1 is SGHAT and CDR2 is FQNNGV in the germline V gene. The CDR3 sequence is CASSLDTGQHNEQFF. The CDR3 DNA reads as TGTGCCAGCAGCTTAGATACGGGACAACACAATGAGCAGTTCTTC.

The CDR3 region has the DNA TGTGCCAGTAGTTTCTCGACTAGCGGGGCCTACGAGCAGTACTTC. The encoded protein is CASSFSTSGAYEQYF. The genes are TRBV19 and TRBJ2-7, with 11 nucleotides matching TRBD2. The trim removed 5 bases at V and 2 bases at J, leaving 5 bases unmatched. CDR1 and CDR2 (germline): LNHDA, SQIVND (reference sequence). The CDR3 runs to 15 residues.